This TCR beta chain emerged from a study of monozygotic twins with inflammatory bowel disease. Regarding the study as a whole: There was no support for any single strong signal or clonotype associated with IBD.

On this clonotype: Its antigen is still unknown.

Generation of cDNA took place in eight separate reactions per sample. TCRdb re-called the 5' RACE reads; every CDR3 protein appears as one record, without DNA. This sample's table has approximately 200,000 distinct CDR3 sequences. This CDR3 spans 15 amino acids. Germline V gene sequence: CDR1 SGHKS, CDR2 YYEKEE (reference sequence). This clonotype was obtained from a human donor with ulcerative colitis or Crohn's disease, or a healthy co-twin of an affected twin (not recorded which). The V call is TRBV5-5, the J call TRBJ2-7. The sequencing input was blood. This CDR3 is CASSLKVSRTYEQYF.